This T cell receptor beta chain was recovered during a study of blood T cell repertoires in COVID-19 (dated by TCRdb to 2020 to 2022). With regard to the full study: Samples from collaborators originated in the United States, Italy and Spain and spanned both the acute and convalescent phases of COVID-19. The prospective study material was composed of cDNA or gDNA derived from T cells, B-cell-depleted T cells, or PBMCs. Subjects who had been exposed to COVID-19, were actively infected with it, or had recovered from it provided the deeply sampled blood TCRbeta repertoires that made up the dataset. The repertoires were released in a freely available public database meant as a resource for research on the immune response to SARS-CoV-2. Samples were obtained from the ongoing ImmuneRACE study (first 160 participants) and from roughly 1,300 subjects provided by 6 global collaborators. The sample metadata nearly always contained a de-identified subject ID, COVID-19 status, age in years and sex. Where available, HLA class I and class II types were obtained from metadata supplied by the sample provider rather than from assay-based typing.

The germline V gene sets CDR1 to MDHEN and CDR2 to SYDVKM. The CDR3 runs 14 amino acids, cysteine and phenylalanine included. The kept DNA is CDR3 alone, 42 bases in frame from the first base. Trimmed from V: 7 bases; trimmed from J: 2 bases; junction bases lacking a gene match: 8. At one collaborating source in Seattle, patients were enrolled during active infection and were followed longitudinally through the course of disease. Whole blood was collected in K2EDTA tubes by collaborating institutions according to the institutions' own protocols. For TCRbeta analysis, collaborators shipped samples in one of three forms: frozen whole blood, isolated PBMCs, or DNA extracted from either of those sample types. With regard to this clone: This clone's antigen is unknown. Base qualities are not recorded, but no much larger clone differs from it by a single base.

Here is what the overall study found, with its caveats: The amount of clinical and demographic metadata varied by source and participant and was provided uncurated.

The immunoSEQ Assay, a bias-controlled multiplex PCR, was used to amplify TCRbeta CDR3 regions from genomic DNA. The authors' pipeline ran thus. The number of nucleated cells in each sample was estimated by amplification of reference gene primers within the assay. To quantify the absolute abundance of each unique TCRbeta CDR3 rearrangement, sequence reads were collapsed and filtered. Productive Simpson clonality was computed per sample as the square root of Simpson's diversity index over productive rearrangements. What TCRdb holds here is the immuneACCESS table cut down to in-frame rearrangements. Part of the clones is not present; checked against another copy, under half of the missing clones reflect an unresolved V gene, and the others are unexplained. That table gives V, J and clone size, and the DNA gave D and trimming. The sample table shows tens of thousands of clones, and 90% are seen once. Less than 0.55% of the sample lies in the top ten.

Sequencing was carried out using peripheral blood. The chain was built from TRBV28 and TRBJ2-7; TRBD1 fits 7 bases in the junction. The clonotype comes from a man aged 45-60 years with COVID-19, enrolled during active disease. In nucleotides, the sequence is TGTGCCAGCACTAGGGACAGCGTAACCTACGAGCAGTACTTC. Its translation is CASTRDSVTYEQYF.